This T cell receptor (beta chain) appears in the sequencing data of a study of blood T cell repertoires in COVID-19. Assay: immunoSEQ multiplex PCR; the TCRdb copy retains only in-frame clones and omits some. The data show approximately 120,000 clones, 85% to 90% seen once. The clonotype was recovered from an elderly woman with acute or convalescent COVID-19. The sequenced material came from peripheral blood.

CDR3 in DNA: TGTGCCACCAGCAGATCCGACAGGGGACACACCGGGGAGCTGTTTTTT. Protein sequence: CATSRSDRGHTGELFF. This chain links TRBV15 with TRBJ2-2, with 8 bases fitting TRBD1. This CDR3 is built from 16 residues. Trimming removed 2 bases from V and 3 bases from J; junction bases left unmatched: 5. Germline V gene sequence: CDR1 LNHNV, CDR2 YYDKDF (reference sequence).